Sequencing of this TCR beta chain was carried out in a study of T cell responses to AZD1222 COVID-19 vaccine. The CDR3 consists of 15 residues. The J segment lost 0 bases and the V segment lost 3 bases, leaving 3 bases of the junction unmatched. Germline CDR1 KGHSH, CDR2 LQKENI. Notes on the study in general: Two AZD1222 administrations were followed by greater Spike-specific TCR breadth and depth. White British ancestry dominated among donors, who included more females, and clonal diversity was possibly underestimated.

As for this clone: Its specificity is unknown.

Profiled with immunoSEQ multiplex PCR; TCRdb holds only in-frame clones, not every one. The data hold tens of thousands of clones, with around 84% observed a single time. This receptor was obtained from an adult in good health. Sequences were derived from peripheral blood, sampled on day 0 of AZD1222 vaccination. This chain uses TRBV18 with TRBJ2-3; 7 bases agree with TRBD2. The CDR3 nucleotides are TGTGCCAGCTCACCTCCTAGCGGCAGCACAGATACGCAGTATTTT. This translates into CASSPPSGSTDTQYF.